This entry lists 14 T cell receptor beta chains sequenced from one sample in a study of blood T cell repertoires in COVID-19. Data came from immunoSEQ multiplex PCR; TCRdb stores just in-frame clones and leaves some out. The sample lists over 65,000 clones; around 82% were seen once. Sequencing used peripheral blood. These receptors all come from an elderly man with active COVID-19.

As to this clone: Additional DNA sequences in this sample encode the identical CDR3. The CDR3 loop reads CASSLDRGREKLFF. CDR3 coding DNA: TGTGCCAGCAGTTTAGACAGGGGGCGCGAAAAACTGTTTTTT. The chain employs TRBV28 and TRBJ1-4; 10 bases map to TRBD1. This CDR3 spans 14 amino acids. CDR1 is MDHEN, CDR2 SYDVKM, per germline. The trim removed 2 bases at V and 8 bases at J, leaving 2 bases unmatched.

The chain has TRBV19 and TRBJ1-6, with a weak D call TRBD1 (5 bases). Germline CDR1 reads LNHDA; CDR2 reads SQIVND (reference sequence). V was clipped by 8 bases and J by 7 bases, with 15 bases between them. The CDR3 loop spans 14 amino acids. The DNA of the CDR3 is TGTGCCAGTCGAAACGTTGGGGGGAATTCACCCCTCCACTTT. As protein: CASRNVGGNSPLHF.

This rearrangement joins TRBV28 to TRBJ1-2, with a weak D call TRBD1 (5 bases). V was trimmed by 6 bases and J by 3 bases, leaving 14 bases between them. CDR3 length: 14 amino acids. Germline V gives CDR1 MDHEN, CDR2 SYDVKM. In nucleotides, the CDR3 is TGTGCCAGCAGCATTTTGTCGGGGGACTATGGCTACACCTTC. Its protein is CASSILSGDYGYTF.

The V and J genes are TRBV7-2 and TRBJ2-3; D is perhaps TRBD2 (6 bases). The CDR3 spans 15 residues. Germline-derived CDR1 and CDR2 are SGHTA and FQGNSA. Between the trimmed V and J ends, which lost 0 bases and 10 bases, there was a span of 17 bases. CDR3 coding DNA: TGTGCCAGCAGCTTAGCGCTAGGCCGAGGCGGGGCGCAGTATTTT. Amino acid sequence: CASSLALGRGGAQYF.

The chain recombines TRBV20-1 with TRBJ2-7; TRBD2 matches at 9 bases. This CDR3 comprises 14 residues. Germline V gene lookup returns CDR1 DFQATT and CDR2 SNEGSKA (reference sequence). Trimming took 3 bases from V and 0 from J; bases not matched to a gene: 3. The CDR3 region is CSASERGASYEQYF. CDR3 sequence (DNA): TGCAGTGCTAGTGAGCGGGGGGCCTCCTACGAGCAGTACTTC.

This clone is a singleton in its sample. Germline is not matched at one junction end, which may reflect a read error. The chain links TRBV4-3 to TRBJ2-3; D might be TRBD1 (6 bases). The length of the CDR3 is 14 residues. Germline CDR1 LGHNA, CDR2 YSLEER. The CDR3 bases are TGCGCCAGCAGCCGAAGTGCGTCCGGGACACCTTACTTTTTT. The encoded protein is CASSRSASGTPYFF.

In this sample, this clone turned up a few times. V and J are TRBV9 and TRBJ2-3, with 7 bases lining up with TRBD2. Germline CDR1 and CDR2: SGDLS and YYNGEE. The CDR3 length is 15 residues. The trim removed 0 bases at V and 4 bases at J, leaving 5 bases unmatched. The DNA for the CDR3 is TGTGCCAGCAGCGTAGCCGGGGGGAGGGCAGATACGCAGTATTTT. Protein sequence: CASSVAGGRADTQYF.

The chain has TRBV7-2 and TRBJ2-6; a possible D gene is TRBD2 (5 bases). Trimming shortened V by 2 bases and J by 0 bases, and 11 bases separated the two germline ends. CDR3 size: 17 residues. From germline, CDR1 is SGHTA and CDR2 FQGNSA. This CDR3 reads CASSLKSGNSGANVLTF. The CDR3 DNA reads TGTGCCAGCAGCTTAAAAAGCGGTAACTCTGGGGCCAACGTCCTGACTTTC.

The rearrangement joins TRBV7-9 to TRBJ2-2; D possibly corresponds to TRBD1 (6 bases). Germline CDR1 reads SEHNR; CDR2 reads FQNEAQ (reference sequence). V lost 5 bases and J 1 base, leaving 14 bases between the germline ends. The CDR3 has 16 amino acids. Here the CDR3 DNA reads TGTGCCAGCAGCCGATCGACAGGCCTGAACACCGGGGAGCTGTTTTTT. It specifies CASSRSTGLNTGELFF.

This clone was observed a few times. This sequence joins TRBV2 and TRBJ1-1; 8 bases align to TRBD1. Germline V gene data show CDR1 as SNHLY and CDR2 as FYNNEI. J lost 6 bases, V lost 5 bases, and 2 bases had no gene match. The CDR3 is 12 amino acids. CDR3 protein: CASSPGGSEAFF. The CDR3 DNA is TGTGCCAGCAGTCCAGGGGGCTCTGAAGCTTTCTTT.

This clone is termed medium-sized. The CDR3 DNA sequence: TGTGCCAGTACCACCGTGCGTAGCGGGAGGGCCAATGAGCAGTTCTTC. The encoded protein is CASTTVRSGRANEQFF. The rearrangement joins TRBV19 to TRBJ2-1; 11 nucleotides agree with TRBD2. The CDR3 is 16 residues long. The V gene end was trimmed by 7 bases and the J gene end by 6 bases; junction bases not matched to a gene: 11. Per germline, CDR1 LNHDA and CDR2 SQIVND (reference sequence).

The DNA of the CDR3 is TGTGCCAGCAGCGTAGTGTTAGACACCGGGGAGCTGTTTTTT. This gives the protein CASSVVLDTGELFF. This chain uses TRBV9 with TRBJ2-2; the D is unclear. This CDR3 has 14 residues. The ends were cut back, 0 bases at V and 3 bases at J, with 6 bases in the middle. The germline V gene encodes CDR1 SGDLS and CDR2 YYNGEE.

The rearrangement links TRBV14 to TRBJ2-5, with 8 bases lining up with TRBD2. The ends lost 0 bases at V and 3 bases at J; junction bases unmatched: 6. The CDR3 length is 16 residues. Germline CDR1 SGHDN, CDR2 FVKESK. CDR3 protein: CASSQDLVAGKETQYF. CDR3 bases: TGTGCCAGCAGCCAAGACCTGGTAGCGGGGAAAGAGACCCAGTACTTC. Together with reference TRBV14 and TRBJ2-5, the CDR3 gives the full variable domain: EAGVTQFPSHSVIEKGQTVTLRCDPISGHDNLYWYRRVMGKEIKFLLHFVKESKQDESGMPNNRFLAERTGGTYSTLKVQPAELEDSGVYFCASSQDLVAGKETQYFGPGTRLLVL.

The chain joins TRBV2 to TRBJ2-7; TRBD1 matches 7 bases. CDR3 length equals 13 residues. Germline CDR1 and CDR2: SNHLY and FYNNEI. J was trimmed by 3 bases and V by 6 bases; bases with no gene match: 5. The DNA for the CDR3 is TGTGCCAGCAGAAAGGGGGCCAGCTACGAGCAGTACTTC. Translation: CASRKGASYEQYF.